The 15 T cell receptor beta chains below were found in one sample sequenced in a study of blood T cell repertoires in COVID-19. The table came from immunoSEQ multiplex PCR; TCRdb's copy has only in-frame clones and leaves some out. Found here are about 260,000 clones, 90% of them singletons; the top ten hold over 3.5%. Material: peripheral blood. These receptor sequences come from a woman in her thirties or forties with acute or convalescent COVID-19.

The chain uses TRBV2 and TRBJ1-5; D is uncertain. The CDR3 runs to 16 residues. The germline gives CDR1 SNHLY, CDR2 FYNNEI. With 2 bases removed from V and 6 bases from J, the gap between germline ends came to 17 bases. The CDR3 here is CASSELDSLGRQPQHF. CDR3 sequence (DNA): TGTGCCAGCAGTGAATTGGACTCCCTAGGACGTCAGCCCCAGCATTTT.

The chain carries TRBV7-6 and TRBJ2-2, with a weak D call TRBD1 (5 bases). V was cut by 2 bases and J by 1 base, with 8 bases left in between. CDR1 and CDR2 (germline): SGHVS, FNYEAQ. This CDR3 region has 15 residues. The CDR3 nucleotides are TGTGCCAGCAGCTTACAGGGATGGAACACCGGGGAGCTGTTTTTT. Translating it yields CASSLQGWNTGELFF.

The CDR3 region has the DNA TGTGCCAGCAGTGAACAGGGTACCGGCAATCAGCCCCAGCATTTT. Residues: CASSEQGTGNQPQHF. The V gene is TRBV6-1, the J gene TRBJ1-5, with D perhaps TRBD1 (5 bases). V dropped 2 bases and J dropped 2 bases, with 10 bases sitting between them. The CDR3 consists of 15 residues. Germline assignment: CDR1 MNHNS and CDR2 SASEGT.

This chain joins TRBV5-1 and TRBJ2-2; TRBD2 is a possible D gene (5 bases). CDR3 length: 17 amino acids. V was pared by 0 bases and J by 5 bases, with 17 bases between. CDR1 SGHRS and CDR2 YFSETQ come from the germline V gene. CDR3 bases: TGCGCCAGCAGCTTGGCCCCGGGTGGGTCGGGGACCGGGGAGCTGTTTTTT. This codes for CASSLAPGGSGTGELFF. The full variable domain, its missing parts supplied by reference TRBV5-1 and TRBJ2-2, is KAGVTQTPRYLIKTRGQQVTLSCSPISGHRSVSWYQQTPGQGLQFLFEYFSETQRNKGNFPGRFSGRQFSNSRSEMNVSTLELGDSALYLCASSLAPGGSGTGELFFGEGSRLTVL.

This clone occurred a few times. V usage is TRBV6-5 and J usage is TRBJ2-2; D is possibly TRBD1 (6 bases). The CDR3 extends over 14 amino acids. V was cut by 6 bases and J by 6 bases, with 14 bases left in between. Germline V gene sequence: CDR1 MNHEY, CDR2 SVGAGI. This CDR3 reads CASRQQGYAGELFF. CDR3 bases: TGTGCCAGCAGACAGCAGGGGTACGCCGGGGAGCTGTTTTTT.

The rearrangement uses TRBV3-1 (or the pseudogene TRBV3-2) and TRBJ1-4; tentatively, D is TRBD1 (6 bases). CDR1 is LGHDT and CDR2 is YNNKEL in the germline V gene (reference sequence). V was trimmed by 1 base and J by 7 bases, leaving 13 bases between them. The CDR3 spans 15 residues. Here the CDR3 reads CASSQGGNRAEKLFF. The CDR3 nucleotides are TGTGCCAGCAGCCAAGGCGGCAACAGGGCTGAAAAACTGTTTTTT.

The chain joins TRBV5-5 to TRBJ2-3; perhaps TRBD2 as D (5 bases). The CDR3 spans 15 residues. Germline CDR1 reads SGHKS; CDR2 reads YYEKEE (reference sequence). Trimming took off 0 bases at V and 6 bases at J, with 14 bases between the two ends. The CDR3 region has the DNA TGTGCCAGCAGCTTGGTTGGGAGAACTGGGGATACGCAGTATTTT. Translated, it gives CASSLVGRTGDTQYF.

V gene TRBV3-1 (or the pseudogene TRBV3-2) combines with J gene TRBJ1-2, with D perhaps TRBD1 (5 bases). Germline V lookup: CDR1 LGHDT, CDR2 YNNKEL (reference sequence). This CDR3 comprises 12 residues. Between the trimmed V and J ends, which lost 6 bases and 3 bases, there was a span of 8 bases. CDR3 loop: CASSGADYGYTF. The CDR3 DNA follows: TGTGCCAGCAGTGGGGCAGACTATGGCTACACCTTC.

This chain joins TRBV28 and TRBJ1-1; the D is unclear. Per germline, CDR1 MDHEN and CDR2 SYDVKM. This CDR3 region has 11 residues. The ends were cut back, 10 bases at V and 6 bases at J, with 12 bases in the middle. In DNA, the CDR3 is TGTGCCACCCTCTCCGGGGCTGAAGCTTTCTTT. It encodes CATLSGAEAFF. The complete variable domain, with remaining parts taken from reference TRBV28 and TRBJ1-1, reads DVKVTQSSRYLVKRTGEKVFLECVQDMDHENMFWYRQDPGLGLRLIYFSYDVKMKEKGDIPEGYSVSREKKERFSLILESASTNQTSMYLCATLSGAEAFFGQGTRLTVV.

The chain is built from TRBV15 and TRBJ2-7, with a weak D call TRBD1 (5 bases). The ends were cut back, 3 bases at V and 2 bases at J, with 11 bases in the middle. CDR1 and CDR2 (germline): LNHNV, YYDKDF (reference sequence). The length of the CDR3 is 14 residues. The CDR3 DNA reads as TGTGCCACCAGCAGGGACATGTACACCTACGAGCAGTACGTC. Translation: CATSRDMYTYEQYV.

The gene calls are TRBV19 and TRBJ1-2, with D hard to call. In germline, CDR1 is LNHDA, CDR2 SQIVND (reference sequence). V was clipped by 3 bases and J by 8 bases, with 13 bases between them. The CDR3 loop spans 13 amino acids. The DNA of the CDR3 is TGTGCCAGTAGTATTGGGCAGGTTGGAGGCTACACCTTC. Protein sequence: CASSIGQVGGYTF.

V usage is TRBV4-1 and J usage is TRBJ1-2; 7 nucleotides match TRBD1. The V gene end was trimmed by 0 bases and the J gene end by 4 bases; junction bases not matched to a gene: 5. CDR1 MGHRA and CDR2 YSYEKL come from the germline V gene. The CDR3 totals 15 residues. CDR3 nucleotides: TGCGCCAGCAGCCAAGAAGGACAGGACTCCTATGGCTACACCTTC. Protein: CASSQEGQDSYGYTF.

The CDR3 nucleotides read TGCGCCAGCAGCCAGACAGCTTCTAACTATGGCTACACCTTC. Translation gives CASSQTASNYGYTF. V usage is TRBV5-1 and J usage is TRBJ1-2, with D perhaps TRBD1 (5 bases). In germline, CDR1 is SGHRS, CDR2 YFSETQ. The V and J ends lost 4 bases and 0 bases respectively, with 10 bases between them. The CDR3 runs to 14 residues.

The V gene is TRBV4-2, the J gene TRBJ1-5, with no clear D. V was pared by 0 bases and J by 5 bases, with 8 bases between. The CDR3 runs 14 residues. Germline values: CDR1 LGHNA, CDR2 YNFKEQ. For the CDR3, the DNA is TGTGCCAGCAGCCAAGATGAAGAGCATCAGCCCCAGCATTTT. Amino acids: CASSQDEEHQPQHF.

This sequence joins TRBV3-1 (or the pseudogene TRBV3-2) and TRBJ1-6; a weak D match, TRBD1 (5 bases). The germline V gene encodes CDR1 LGHDT and CDR2 YNNKEL (reference sequence). Trimming removed 5 bases from V and 8 bases from J, with 10 bases in between. The CDR3 contains 13 residues. CDR3 sequence: CASSTGSYSPLHF. CDR3 in DNA: TGTGCCAGCAGCACAGGATCGTATTCACCCCTCCACTTT.